This T cell receptor (beta chain) is drawn from a study of human CD8 memory T cell subsets. Frequency places this clonotype as medium-sized (0.01 to 0.1%). Its antigen is not known. The term TPEX covered CCR7+ PD-1+ TIGIT+ early memory CD8+ T cells that had exhausted-like traits. Enrichment of total CD8+ T cells was achieved using negative magnetic separation. General study findings and limits: The study found similarly high diversity in stem-like memory and precursor exhausted T cells, unlike effector memory cells.

UMI-labeled 5' RACE produced the TCR beta libraries. After re-calling the 5' RACE reads, TCRdb lists one entry per CDR3 protein, DNA absent. The sample table sets out about 6,500 distinct CDR3 sequences. The sequence was obtained from a human donor in good health. What was sequenced was CD8+ T cells from PBMCs.

The CDR3 region is CASSQDLTLNEQFF. The chain links TRBV14 to TRBJ2-1. Germline-derived CDR1 and CDR2 are SGHDN and FVKESK. This CDR3 has 14 residues.